Given below is one T cell receptor (beta chain) in context. Antigen: not known. This sample is drawn from a study of cytomegalovirus exposure and HLA in healthy donors. Study-wide results and caveats: Data from an earlier analysis indicated that most TCR beta V segments were productive either about 87% or about 30% of the time. As a later analysis revealed, most CMV-associated TCR beta chains appeared HLA-restricted. As a later analysis showed, a missense DCLRE1C variant was linked to trimming of TCR beta V- and J-genes.

The CDR3 contains 14 residues. CDR1 is MNHEY, CDR2 SMNVEV, per germline (reference sequence). Trimming cost V 4 bases and J 2 bases; bases outside gene matches: 3. The PCR contained 60 Vbeta and 13 Jbeta primers. Measured with immunoSEQ multiplex PCR; TCRdb has only the in-frame clones, and not every one. The sample has over 120,000 clones, approximately 80% seen once. Sequencing was carried out using PBMCs. The sequence was obtained from a male donor in good health and CMV-seronegative. V is TRBV27 and J is TRBJ2-5, with TRBD1 matching over 8 bases. In DNA, the CDR3 is TGTGCCAGCAGTTATAACAGGGGGCAAGAGACCCAGTACTTC. It encodes CASSYNRGQETQYF.